Listed below are T cell receptor beta chains from one sample, sequenced in a study of blood T cell repertoires in COVID-19. Data came from immunoSEQ multiplex PCR; TCRdb stores just in-frame clones and leaves some out. The data hold tens of thousands of clones, with about 83% observed a single time. The specimen sequenced was peripheral blood. The receptors shown here come from a human donor in a cohort sampled during active COVID-19. Each CDR3 is given with its conserved first and last residue. D genes are given only for firm matches. Where a row states a size, it is once, few, many or the class of an expanded clone; other rows omit it.

j_call: TRBJ2-5
d_call: -
clone_size: once
v_call: TRBV7-3
cdr3_aa: CASSPPGAKTQYF
cdr3_nt: TGTGCCAGCAGCCCCCCAGGGGCGAAGACCCAGTACTTC

j_call: TRBJ2-3
d_call: -
clone_size: -
v_call: TRBV28
cdr3_aa: CASSYYRDITDTQYF
cdr3_nt: TGTGCCAGCAGTTACTACAGGGATATCACAGATACGCAGTATTTT

j_call: TRBJ1-6
d_call: -
clone_size: -
v_call: TRBV28
cdr3_aa: CASSPLGGGGSPLHF
cdr3_nt: TGTGCCAGCAGTCCCCTAGGGGGGGGCGGGTCACCCCTCCACTTT

j_call: TRBJ1-2
d_call: TRBD1
clone_size: few
v_call: TRBV6-5
cdr3_aa: CASSYAGTEYGYTF
cdr3_nt: TGTGCCAGCAGTTATGCCGGGACAGAATATGGCTACACCTTC

j_call: TRBJ2-6
d_call: TRBD1
clone_size: -
v_call: TRBV29-1
cdr3_aa: CSVRTGAAGANVLTF
cdr3_nt: TGCAGCGTGCGGACAGGGGCCGCTGGGGCCAACGTCCTGACTTTC

j_call: TRBJ1-6
d_call: -
clone_size: once
v_call: TRBV6-1
cdr3_aa: CASSEKGSAWRNSPLHF
cdr3_nt: TGTGCCAGCAGTGAAAAAGGCAGCGCCTGGCGAAATTCACCCCTCCACTTT

j_call: TRBJ2-7
d_call: TRBD1
clone_size: few
v_call: TRBV28
cdr3_aa: CASKTGEVSEQYF
cdr3_nt: TGTGCCAGCAAGACAGGGGAAGTAAGCGAGCAGTACTTC

j_call: TRBJ2-7
d_call: TRBD1
clone_size: -
v_call: TRBV7-3
cdr3_aa: CASSSWTGPEQYF
cdr3_nt: TGTGCCAGCAGCTCGTGGACAGGGCCCGAGCAGTACTTC

j_call: TRBJ2-2
d_call: TRBD1
clone_size: -
v_call: TRBV7-2
cdr3_aa: CASSLGRQGYTGELFF
cdr3_nt: TGTGCCAGCAGCTTGGGGAGACAGGGGTACACCGGGGAGCTGTTTTTT

j_call: TRBJ2-7
d_call: -
clone_size: -
v_call: TRBV5-6
cdr3_aa: CASSLGTQRGQYF
cdr3_nt: TGTGCCAGCAGCTTGGGTACGCAACGAGGGCAGTACTTC

j_call: TRBJ2-2
d_call: TRBD2
clone_size: -
v_call: TRBV11-1
cdr3_aa: CASGGTRVNTGELFF
cdr3_nt: TGTGCCAGCGGCGGGACTAGGGTGAACACCGGGGAGCTGTTTTTT

j_call: TRBJ1-6
d_call: -
clone_size: -
v_call: TRBV11-2
cdr3_aa: CASSFGQTNSPLHF
cdr3_nt: TGTGCCAGCAGCTTCGGACAGACAAATTCACCCCTCCACTTT

j_call: TRBJ1-2
d_call: -
clone_size: -
v_call: TRBV3-1/TRBV3-2
cdr3_aa: CASSQAGTSYGYTF
cdr3_nt: TGTGCCAGCAGCCAAGCAGGGACTAGCTATGGCTACACCTTC

j_call: TRBJ2-7
d_call: TRBD2
clone_size: -
v_call: TRBV9
cdr3_aa: CASSKSGRSDEQYF
cdr3_nt: TGTGCCAGCAGTAAGAGCGGGAGGAGCGACGAGCAGTACTTC

j_call: TRBJ2-1
d_call: TRBD2
clone_size: -
v_call: TRBV27
cdr3_aa: CASSLGTSGYNEQFF
cdr3_nt: TGTGCCAGCAGTTTAGGGACTAGCGGCTACAATGAGCAGTTCTTC

j_call: TRBJ2-7
d_call: -
clone_size: -
v_call: TRBV30
cdr3_aa: CALYTWTHQYF
cdr3_nt: TGTGCCTTATACACATGGACTCACCAGTACTTC

j_call: TRBJ2-1
d_call: TRBD2
clone_size: few
v_call: TRBV18
cdr3_aa: CASSSPGGRASYNEQFF
cdr3_nt: TGTGCCAGCTCCTCCCCAGGCGGGAGGGCGAGTTACAATGAGCAGTTCTTC

j_call: TRBJ2-3
d_call: TRBD1
clone_size: -
v_call: TRBV29-1
cdr3_aa: CSAMTGGLPDTQYF
cdr3_nt: TGCAGCGCGATGACAGGGGGCTTACCAGATACGCAGTATTTT

j_call: TRBJ2-7
d_call: -
clone_size: -
v_call: TRBV6-2/TRBV6-3
cdr3_aa: CASSYPGVTGYEQYF
cdr3_nt: TGTGCCAGCAGTTACCCGGGCGTTACGGGATACGAGCAGTACTTC

j_call: TRBJ2-3
d_call: -
clone_size: -
v_call: TRBV2
cdr3_aa: CASRQGLTDTQYF
cdr3_nt: TGTGCCAGCAGACAGGGATTGACGGATACGCAGTATTTT

j_call: TRBJ2-2
d_call: TRBD1
clone_size: -
v_call: TRBV5-1
cdr3_aa: CASRPPGTGFPGELFF
cdr3_nt: TGCGCCAGCAGACCCCCCGGGACAGGGTTCCCCGGGGAGCTGTTTTTT

j_call: TRBJ2-7
d_call: TRBD2
clone_size: -
v_call: TRBV28
cdr3_aa: CASRTRTSGSKNYEQYF
cdr3_nt: TGTGCCAGCAGGACCCGGACTAGCGGGAGTAAGAACTACGAGCAGTACTTC